The present T cell receptor beta chain was sequenced within a study of blood T cell repertoires in COVID-19. In the original processing: Nucleated cell counts were estimated from reference gene primer amplification. Using immunoSEQ multiplex PCR, the repertoire was profiled, and TCRdb retains in-frame clones only, with some absent. That table gives V, J and clone size, and the DNA gave D and trimming. The top ten hold around 2.9% of the sample, which has over 100,000 clones, about 88% seen once. This CDR3 is 19 amino acids long. The V end lost 5 bases, the J end lost 1 base, and 24 bases lay between the germline ends. Germline assignment: CDR1 SGHVS and CDR2 FQNEAQ.

The sequenced material came from peripheral blood. This clonotype was obtained from a man aged 45-60 years with active or convalescent COVID-19. The chain uses TRBV7-8 and TRBJ1-5, with D maybe TRBD1 (6 bases). This CDR3 is CASSKDIGQSSWSNQPQHF. CDR3 nucleotide sequence: TGTGCCAGCAGCAAGGATATTGGACAGAGTTCCTGGAGCAATCAGCCCCAGCATTTT.